The 3 T cell receptor beta chains given below trace back to one sample, sequenced in a study of cytomegalovirus exposure and HLA in healthy donors. Vbeta (60) and Jbeta (13) primers were used in the PCR. Data came from immunoSEQ multiplex PCR; TCRdb stores just in-frame clones and leaves some out. The sample carries some 170,000 clones, roughly 80% recorded once. The specimen was PBMCs. These receptors were collected from a woman between 45 and 65 years old in good health and CMV-seronegative.

The gene calls are TRBV5-5 and TRBJ2-2, with 10 bases identical to TRBD1. The CDR3 extends over 16 amino acids. CDR1 is SGHKS, CDR2 YYEKEE, per germline (reference sequence). V shed 4 bases, J shed 7 bases, and the junction held 10 bases outside the gene matches. The CDR3 DNA follows: TGTGCCAGCAGCCACCAGGACAGGGGGTTGTTCGGGGAGCTGTTTTTT. This sequence encodes CASSHQDRGLFGELFF.

This clone was observed once. The chain is built from TRBV19 and TRBJ2-7, with D possibly TRBD2 on 6 matching bases. Deletions cut 3 bases from V and 4 bases from J, with 13 bases between. The CDR3 sequence is 14 residues long. Per the germline V gene, CDR1 is LNHDA and CDR2 is SQIVND (reference sequence). CDR3 coding DNA: TGTGCCAGTAGTATGGCCCTAGCGTCTTACGAGCAGTACTTC. Translating it yields CASSMALASYEQYF.

V usage is TRBV7-2 and J usage is TRBJ2-7; D not certain. The germline gives CDR1 SGHTA, CDR2 FQGNSA. V lost 4 bases and J 0 bases, leaving 4 bases between the germline ends. The CDR3 extends over 12 amino acids. The CDR3 DNA follows: TGTGCCAGCAGCTCCCTCTCCTACGAGCAGTACTTC. Its translation is CASSSLSYEQYF.